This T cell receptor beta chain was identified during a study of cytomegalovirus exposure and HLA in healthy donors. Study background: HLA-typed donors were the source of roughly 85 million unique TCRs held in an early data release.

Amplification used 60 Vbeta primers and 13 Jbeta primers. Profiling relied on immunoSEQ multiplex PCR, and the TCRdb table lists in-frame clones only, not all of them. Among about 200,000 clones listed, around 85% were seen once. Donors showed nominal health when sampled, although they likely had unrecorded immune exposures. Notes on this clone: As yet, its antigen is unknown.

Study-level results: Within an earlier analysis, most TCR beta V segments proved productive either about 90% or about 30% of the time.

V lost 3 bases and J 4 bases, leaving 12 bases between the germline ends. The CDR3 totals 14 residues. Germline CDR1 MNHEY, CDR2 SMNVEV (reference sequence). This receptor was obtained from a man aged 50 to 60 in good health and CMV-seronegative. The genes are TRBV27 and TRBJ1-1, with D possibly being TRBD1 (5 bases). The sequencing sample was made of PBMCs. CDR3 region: CASSFGGKTTEAFF. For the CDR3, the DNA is TGTGCCAGCAGTTTCGGGGGGAAGACCACTGAAGCTTTCTTT.